The 27 T cell receptor beta chains reported below all come from one sample, sequenced in a study of T cell responses to AZD1222 COVID-19 vaccine. Here immunoSEQ multiplex PCR was the method, and the copy in TCRdb shows in-frame clones only, minus some. The sample has some 200,000 clones; about 89% are singletons. The sequences come from peripheral blood, collected 28 days after the second AZD1222 dose. Receptors originate from an adult who received the AZD1222 COVID-19 vaccine.

This chain joins TRBV19 and TRBJ2-7; unclear D gene. The V end lost 5 bases, the J end lost 3 bases, and 14 bases lay between the germline ends. CDR1 and CDR2 (germline): LNHDA, SQIVND (reference sequence). The CDR3 is 14 residues long. For the CDR3, the DNA is TGTGCCAGTAGTCCCACAGCATTCCGCTACGAGCAGTACTTC. Its translation is CASSPTAFRYEQYF. The full variable domain, with the rest looked up from reference TRBV19 and TRBJ2-7, is DGGITQSPKYLFRKEGQNVTLSCEQNLNHDAMYWYRQDPGQGLRLIYYSQIVNDFQKGDIAEGYSVSREKKESFPLTVTSAQKNPTAFYLCASSPTAFRYEQYFGPGTRLTVT.

In this sample, this clone turned up once. DNA for the CDR3: TGTGCCAGCAGCTTAGGATCCCACGGGGGCTACACCTTC. This sequence encodes CASSLGSHGGYTF. V and J are TRBV7-2 and TRBJ1-2; the D is unclear. Trimming left V 1 base short and J 8 bases short, with 11 bases between. Per germline, CDR1 SGHTA and CDR2 FQGNSA. CDR3 length equals 13 residues. The complete variable domain, with remaining parts taken from reference TRBV7-2 and TRBJ1-2, reads GAGVSQSPSNKVTEKGKDVELRCDPISGHTALYWYRQSLGQGLEFLIYFQGNSAPDKSGLPSDRFSAERTGGSVSTLTIQRTQQEDSAVYLCASSLGSHGGYTFGSGTRLTVV.

The chain carries TRBV27 and TRBJ2-1; 8 bases agree with TRBD1. Germline V CDR1 and CDR2: MNHEY, SMNVEV (reference sequence). J lost 7 bases, V lost 2 bases, and 4 bases had no gene match. The CDR3 is 14 residues long. For the CDR3, the DNA is TGTGCCAGCAGTTTAATCCAGGGGGCAAATGAGCAGTTCTTC. Translation: CASSLIQGANEQFF.

V and J are TRBV27 and TRBJ2-2, with D perhaps matching TRBD1 (6 bases). V was clipped by 3 bases and J by 2 bases, with 22 bases between them. Looked up from germline, CDR1 is MNHEY and CDR2 is SMNVEV (reference sequence). The length of the CDR3 is 19 residues. The CDR3 DNA follows: TGTGCCAGCAGTTTTCGCTCGGGATTGTGGACAGATAACACCGGGGAGCTGTTTTTT. It specifies CASSFRSGLWTDNTGELFF.

The chain couples TRBV5-4 to TRBJ1-1, with D tentatively TRBD1 (5 bases). This CDR3 has 15 residues. The germline V gene has CDR1 SGHNT and CDR2 YYREEE (reference sequence). The V end was cut by 7 bases, the J end by 1 base, with 17 bases between. The DNA for the CDR3 is TGTGCCAGCCGGACTCCCGGGACGGGGAACACTGAAGCTTTCTTT. Protein product: CASRTPGTGNTEAFF.

This chain joins TRBV5-1 and TRBJ1-2; 11 nucleotides align to TRBD1. The V and J ends lost 4 bases and 4 bases, in that order; junction bases with no gene match: 9. This CDR3 has 16 amino acids. Germline assignment: CDR1 SGHRS and CDR2 YFSETQ. This CDR3 is CASSTGQGARGYGYTF. CDR3 coding DNA: TGCGCCAGCAGCACAGGACAGGGGGCTAGAGGCTATGGCTACACCTTC. The variable domain in full, completed from reference TRBV5-1 and TRBJ1-2, reads KAGVTQTPRYLIKTRGQQVTLSCSPISGHRSVSWYQQTPGQGLQFLFEYFSETQRNKGNFPGRFSGRQFSNSRSEMNVSTLELGDSALYLCASSTGQGARGYGYTFGSGTRLTVV.

The chain links TRBV30 to TRBJ2-7; D is unresolved. The CDR3 sequence is 13 residues long. CDR1 is GTSNPN and CDR2 is SVGIG in the germline V gene (reference sequence). Trimming took 3 bases from V and 0 from J, leaving 9 bases between them. CDR3 DNA sequence: TGTGCCTGGAGACGAGCCACCTCCTACGAGCAGTACTTC. Amino acid sequence: CAWRRATSYEQYF.

This clone was observed a single time. CDR3 coding DNA: TGTGCCAGCAGCCAAGAAGTTCGGGGTTTTGAGCAGTTCTTC. Translating gives CASSQEVRGFEQFF. The V gene is TRBV3-1 (or the pseudogene TRBV3-2), the J gene TRBJ2-1, with D possibly TRBD2 on 5 matching bases. Germline assignment: CDR1 LGHDT and CDR2 YNNKEL (reference sequence). CDR3 length: 14 amino acids. V gave up 0 bases and J gave up 9 bases, with 12 bases separating them.

The CDR3 loop is CASIKWASGSFNEQFF. For the CDR3, the DNA is TGTGCCAGCATCAAATGGGCTAGCGGGAGTTTCAATGAGCAGTTCTTC. The chain carries TRBV28 and TRBJ2-1; 10 bases are shared with TRBD2. This CDR3 spans 16 amino acids. Germline trimming cut 7 bases from V and 6 bases from J; bases unmatched to any gene: 12. Per germline, CDR1 MDHEN and CDR2 SYDVKM.

The chain has TRBV27 and TRBJ2-7, with TRBD1 as a possible D gene (5 bases). This CDR3 has 14 residues. CDR1 is MNHEY and CDR2 is SMNVEV in the germline V gene (reference sequence). Deletions cut 4 bases from V and 5 bases from J, with 15 bases between. CDR3 residues: CASSWGRFGDEQYF. DNA for the CDR3: TGTGCCAGCAGTTGGGGCCGGTTTGGAGACGAGCAGTACTTC.

This rearrangement joins TRBV30 to TRBJ1-3, with 11 bases aligning to TRBD1. Germline CDR1 is GTSNPN and CDR2 is SVGIG (reference sequence). This CDR3 has 14 residues. After removal of 2 bases from V and 9 bases from J, the junction contained 6 bases not matched to a gene. CDR3 residues: CAWSPGQGGATIYF. The CDR3 DNA sequence: TGTGCCTGGAGTCCGGGACAGGGGGGGGCCACCATATATTTT.

The CDR3 DNA reads TGCGCCAGCAGCCAAGACCCGATAATTAACTTGAACACTGAAGCTTTCTTT. Amino acids: CASSQDPIINLNTEAFF. The chain employs TRBV4-1 and TRBJ1-1, with D unclear. The CDR3 runs 17 residues. The V gene's germline CDR1 is MGHRA and CDR2 YSYEKL. Trimming stripped 0 bases from V and 0 bases from J, with 14 bases between.

The chain employs TRBV6-6 and TRBJ1-2; D gene uncertain. This CDR3 is 14 amino acids long. CDR1 and CDR2 from the germline V gene are MNHNY and SVGAGI (reference sequence). Trimming took 8 bases from V and 4 from J, leaving 17 bases between them. The CDR3 loop reads CASAQVRQVYGYTF. The CDR3 nucleotides are TGTGCCAGCGCCCAGGTCCGCCAGGTCTATGGCTACACCTTC.

The chain carries TRBV12-2 and TRBJ1-5. TRBV12-2 is labeled a pseudogene. This CDR3 has 20 amino acids. DNA for the CDR3: TGTGCAAGTCGCCGACCACAAGGGTGGTCGTTTCCCTATAGCAATCAGCCCCAGCATTTT. Its translation: CASRRPQGWSFPYSNQPQHF.

As regards this clone: A read error is possible here, since a much larger clone lies one base away. The DNA of the CDR3 is TGTGCCAGTAGTATTTACGCCAGACTAGCGGGAGAACAGAAGGCCTACGAGCAGTACTTC. This encodes CASSIYARLAGEQKAYEQYF. This chain connects TRBV19 to TRBJ2-7; TRBD2 matches 12 bases. This CDR3 is built from 20 residues. The germline V gene has CDR1 LNHDA and CDR2 SQIVND (reference sequence). V lost 3 bases, J lost 2 bases, and 17 bases stayed unmatched. Together with reference TRBV19 and TRBJ2-7, the CDR3 gives the full variable domain: DGGITQSPKYLFRKEGQNVTLSCEQNLNHDAMYWYRQDPGQGLRLIYYSQIVNDFQKGDIAEGYSVSREKKESFPLTVTSAQKNPTAFYLCASSIYARLAGEQKAYEQYFGPGTRLTVT.

The chain links TRBV5-1 to TRBJ1-1; 12 bases match TRBD1. CDR1 SGHRS and CDR2 YFSETQ come from the germline V gene. Trimming cost V 1 base and J 0 bases; bases outside gene matches: 4. The CDR3 is made up of 17 amino acids. Here the CDR3 DNA reads TGCGCCAGCAGCTTGAGGGGACAGGGGGCCCTGAACACTGAAGCTTTCTTT. It translates to CASSLRGQGALNTEAFF.

The gene calls are TRBV2 and TRBJ2-7; D might be TRBD2 (7 bases). Germline CDR1 is SNHLY and CDR2 is FYNNEI. CDR3 length: 14 residues. The V gene lost 9 bases and the J gene lost 3 bases, with 18 bases spanning the gap. This CDR3 is CASELGGALYEQYF. The CDR3 DNA follows: TGTGCCAGTGAACTGGGGGGGGCCCTCTACGAGCAGTACTTC.

The CDR3 sequence: CASSTPNSGTRSGYTF. CDR3 DNA sequence: TGTGCCAGTAGTACCCCGAATTCCGGGACTCGGAGTGGCTACACCTTC. The rearrangement uses TRBV19 and TRBJ1-2; possible D gene TRBD1, 5 bases. CDR1 and CDR2 from the germline V gene are LNHDA and SQIVND (reference sequence). Between the trimmed V and J ends, which lost 4 bases and 7 bases, there was a span of 22 bases. This CDR3 spans 16 amino acids.

This sequence joins TRBV6-6 and TRBJ1-5, with 11 bases aligning to TRBD1. The CDR3 is 16 amino acids. V gave up 5 bases and J gave up 5 bases; unmatched junction bases: 8. The germline CDR1 and CDR2 sequences are MNHNY and SVGAGI (reference sequence). CDR3 sequence: CASSRGTGGNHQPQHF. In DNA form, the CDR3 reads TGTGCCAGCAGTCGCGGGACAGGGGGGAATCATCAGCCCCAGCATTTT.

The CDR3 is CASSYGGGGNYGYTF. The CDR3 region has the DNA TGTGCCAGCAGTTACGGAGGGGGGGGTAACTATGGCTACACCTTC. The rearrangement links TRBV6-5 to TRBJ1-2; a possible D gene is TRBD1 (6 bases). Per the germline V gene, CDR1 is MNHEY and CDR2 is SVGAGI. The CDR3 is 15 residues long. Deletions cut 2 bases from V and 1 base from J, with 11 bases between.

This clone was recorded a few times. The chain couples TRBV5-1 to TRBJ2-3; D is unclear. V was cut by 0 bases and J by 4 bases, with 12 bases left in between. The V gene's germline CDR1 is SGHRS and CDR2 YFSETQ. The CDR3 covers 15 residues. Here the CDR3 DNA reads TGCGCCAGCAGCTTGGTGCTGGGCCCCGCAGATACGCAGTATTTT. It translates to CASSLVLGPADTQYF.

This rearrangement joins TRBV5-1 to TRBJ1-4, with a weak D call TRBD1 (6 bases). V was pared by 4 bases and J by 7 bases, with 17 bases between. The germline V gene has CDR1 SGHRS and CDR2 YFSETQ. This CDR3 spans 15 amino acids. The CDR3 DNA reads as TGCGCCAGCAGCCCATCCCGGGGGGGCGCTGAAAAACTGTTTTTT. This codes for CASSPSRGGAEKLFF.

CDR3 in amino acids: CASSSGTGGANSPLHF. In nucleotides, the CDR3 is TGTGCCAGCAGCTCCGGGACAGGGGGCGCAAATTCACCCCTCCACTTT. The chain employs TRBV5-5 and TRBJ1-6, with TRBD1 identical over 12 bases. V shed 3 bases, J shed 7 bases, and the junction held 5 bases outside the gene matches. Germline CDR1 is SGHKS and CDR2 is YYEKEE (reference sequence). The CDR3 has 16 residues. Full variable domain (remainder filled in from reference TRBV5-5 and TRBJ1-6): DAGVTQSPTHLIKTRGQQVTLRCSPISGHKSVSWYQQVLGQGPQFIFQYYEKEERGRGNFPDRFSARQFPNYSSELNVNALLLGDSALYLCASSSGTGGANSPLHFGNGTRLTVT.

V usage is TRBV19 and J usage is TRBJ1-5; no firm D call. Trimming removed 3 bases from V and 1 base from J, with 16 bases in between. Germline CDR1 is LNHDA and CDR2 is SQIVND (reference sequence). The CDR3 consists of 17 residues. This chain's CDR3 is CASSIVAPVYSNQPQHF. The CDR3 region has the DNA TGTGCCAGTAGTATCGTGGCCCCCGTGTACAGCAATCAGCCCCAGCATTTT.

This clone has just one count. The CDR3 coding sequence is TGTGCCAGCAGCTTATTTGCCGAGGCAGGGGGCACAGATACGCAGTATTTT. Translation: CASSLFAEAGGTDTQYF. V usage is TRBV7-9 and J usage is TRBJ2-3, with D perhaps matching TRBD1 (6 bases). There are 17 residues in the CDR3. From germline, CDR1 is SEHNR and CDR2 FQNEAQ (reference sequence). V lost 2 bases and J lost 1, with 16 bases in between.

This clone was counted a single time. V and J are TRBV30 and TRBJ1-1; D call uncertain. Germline V gene lookup returns CDR1 GTSNPN and CDR2 SVGIG (reference sequence). The V and J ends lost 2 bases and 4 bases respectively, with 14 bases between them. CDR3 length equals 14 residues. CDR3 coding DNA: TGTGCCTGGAGTAGTCTGTCCTTGGGCACTGAAGCTTTCTTT. Translated: CAWSSLSLGTEAFF.

The CDR3 spells CSVEEQAGDGETQYF. The CDR3 DNA is TGCAGCGTTGAAGAGCAAGCGGGAGATGGAGAGACCCAGTACTTC. The chain employs TRBV29-1 and TRBJ2-5, with 8 nucleotides matching TRBD2. The CDR3 is 15 residues long. Losses at the gene ends were 0 bases for V and 4 bases for J; bases not matched to a gene: 7. The germline gives CDR1 SQVTM, CDR2 ANQGSEA. The full variable domain, rest sourced from reference TRBV29-1 and TRBJ2-5, is SAVISQKPSRDICQRGTSLTIQCQVDSQVTMMFWYRQQPGQSLTLIATANQGSEATYESGFVIDKFPISRPNLTFSTLTVSNMSPEDSSIYLCSVEEQAGDGETQYFGPGTRLLVL.